Following are 10 T cell receptor beta chains from one sample sequenced in a study of T-cell reconstitution after alpha-beta-depleted transplantation in children. Researchers prepared the TCRbeta library using unique molecular identifiers, the study reports. A single record per CDR3 protein comes from TCRdb applying MiXCR to the PCR reads. The table records about 830,000 distinct CDR3 sequences, around 15% of them present only once. Material: PBMCs, mostly from graft donor cells, obtained 360 days after TCRalphabeta/CD19-depleted stem cell transplant. The receptors were gathered from a male patient between 10 and 17 years old who had a stem cell transplant for acute lymphoblastic leukemia, so the T cells may come from the graft donor.

This clonotype was recorded only once. The CDR3 sequence: CASSFGLAGVSEQFF. Written as DNA, the CDR3 is TGTGCCAGCAGCTTTGGACTAGCGGGAGTTAGTGAGCAGTTCTTC. This chain joins TRBV7-3 and TRBJ2-1, with 13 bases matching TRBD2. The CDR3 length is 15 residues. Germline V gene data show CDR1 as SGHTA and CDR2 as FQGTGA. Trimming cost V 3 bases and J 9 bases; bases outside gene matches: 5. The entire variable domain, with the rest obtained from reference TRBV7-3 and TRBJ2-1, is as follows: GAGVSQTPSNKVTEKGKYVELRCDPISGHTALYWYRQSLGQGPEFLIYFQGTGAADDSGLPNDRFFAVRPEGSVSTLKIQRTERGDSAVYLCASSFGLAGVSEQFFGPGTRLTVL.

This clonotype was detected ten times or more. This chain uses TRBV3-1 with TRBJ2-7; TRBD2 matches at 11 bases. The CDR3 is 13 amino acids. Germline assignment: CDR1 LGHDT and CDR2 YNNKEL (reference sequence). After removal of 5 bases from V and 3 bases from J, the junction contained 0 bases not matched to a gene. CDR3 amino acids: CASSGTSGYEQYF. As DNA, the CDR3 is TGTGCCAGCAGCGGGACTAGCGGCTACGAGCAGTACTTC.

This clonotype was detected ten times or more. The chain carries TRBV5-5 and TRBJ2-2; 7 bases line up with TRBD1. The CDR3 has 15 amino acids. Germline V lookup: CDR1 SGHKS, CDR2 YYEKEE (reference sequence). V trimming: 0 bases; J trimming: 3 bases; junction bases outside the gene matches: 2. The CDR3 reads CASSLGGTDTGELFF. CDR3 nucleotide sequence: TGTGCCAGCAGCTTGGGGGGGACAGACACCGGGGAGCTGTTTTTT.

The J gene is TRBJ2-5, the V gene TRBV20-1; TRBD2 matches 8 bases. J gave up 5 bases and V 0 bases, and 8 bases lay outside the gene matches. Germline lookup yields CDR1 DFQATT and CDR2 SNEGSKA (reference sequence). The CDR3 has 15 residues. The CDR3 sequence: CSARDPGLAHETQYF. The CDR3 DNA follows: TGCAGTGCTAGAGATCCAGGACTAGCCCATGAGACCCAGTACTTC.

This clonotype was counted between two and nine times. This chain joins TRBV27 and TRBJ2-7, with unresolved D. Trimming took 3 bases from V and 5 from J, leaving 14 bases between them. The CDR3 sequence is 14 residues long. The germline V gene has CDR1 MNHEY and CDR2 SMNVEV (reference sequence). CDR3 DNA: TGTGCCAGCAGTTTTTCGCTGGGCGCCCACGAGCAGTACTTC. The encoded protein is CASSFSLGAHEQYF.

The chain uses TRBV6-1 and TRBJ2-7; D may be TRBD2 (6 bases). The CDR3 runs 13 residues. V was cut by 7 bases and J by 3 bases, with 13 bases left in between. CDR1 MNHNS and CDR2 SASEGT come from the germline V gene. The CDR3 loop is CASNSGVGYEQYF. The CDR3 nucleotides read TGTGCCAGCAACTCGGGAGTAGGCTACGAGCAGTACTTC.

The chain has TRBV21-1 and TRBJ2-7; the listed D gene, TRBD2, was not tested against the DNA. TRBV21-1 is assigned pseudogene status. The CDR3 consists of 17 residues. The CDR3 protein is CASSKAPAGTHSYEQYF. CDR3 nucleotides: TGTGCCAGCAGCAAAGCTCCAGCCGGGACTCACTCCTACGAGCAGTACTTC.

The V call is TRBV7-6, the J call TRBJ2-7, with D possibly matching TRBD1 (6 bases). The CDR3 is 13 amino acids. Trimming stripped 7 bases from V and 3 bases from J, with 13 bases between. Per the germline V gene, CDR1 is SGHVS and CDR2 is FNYEAQ. The CDR3 DNA is TGTGCCAGCACAGACACCAGGGGCTACGAGCAGTACTTC. It specifies CASTDTRGYEQYF.

This chain links TRBV5-1 with TRBJ1-5; D not resolved. This CDR3 contains 16 residues. Germline values: CDR1 SGHRS, CDR2 YFSETQ. The germline V and J ends were trimmed by 2 bases and 1 base, with 13 bases remaining between them. The CDR3 DNA is TGCGCCAGCAGCTTAGGAGTGGCGGGGAGCAATCAGCCCCAGCATTTT. This translates into CASSLGVAGSNQPQHF.

This clonotype was observed a handful of times. This chain uses TRBV29-1 with TRBJ2-5; the match to TRBD2 covers 7 bases. Germline trimming cut 8 bases from V and 0 bases from J; bases unmatched to any gene: 12. CDR3 size: 15 residues. The germline gives CDR1 SQVTM, CDR2 ANQGSEA. DNA for the CDR3: TGCAGCCGGCTTTCTAGCGGACGATACCAAGAGACCCAGTACTTC. Its protein product is CSRLSSGRYQETQYF. The variable domain in full, with the rest retrieved from reference TRBV29-1 and TRBJ2-5, is SAVISQKPSRDICQRGTSLTIQCQVDSQVTMMFWYRQQPGQSLTLIATANQGSEATYESGFVIDKFPISRPNLTFSTLTVSNMSPEDSSIYLCSRLSSGRYQETQYFGPGTRLLVL.